These 6 T cell receptor beta chains originate from one sample sequenced in a study of T-cell memory formation after mild COVID-19. In TCRdb, the 5' RACE reads were re-called with MiXCR into one record per CDR3 protein. The sample has hundreds of thousands of distinct CDR3 sequences; under 30% are singletons. The sequenced sample consisted of PBMCs or a T cell subset sorted from them (not recorded which). The receptors stem from an adult woman who had mild COVID-19 (a few samples of this study predate the infection). Cell type and time point are not known.

This clonotype was counted only a few times. The chain is built from TRBV3-1 and TRBJ2-1; TRBD1 matches 7 bases. The CDR3 sequence is 14 residues long. Germline CDR1 and CDR2: LGHDT and YNNKEL (reference sequence). Trimming cost V 5 bases and J 4 bases; bases outside gene matches: 5. The CDR3 protein is CASSSQTGYNEQFF. The CDR3 DNA is TGTGCCAGCAGCTCCCAGACAGGGTACAATGAGCAGTTCTTC.

This CDR3 is CSASTTERASTDTQYF. The CDR3, as DNA: TGCAGTGCTAGTACCACAGAGCGGGCTAGCACAGATACGCAGTATTTT. V and J are TRBV20-1 and TRBJ2-3, with D perhaps matching TRBD2 (6 bases). Germline CDR1 and CDR2: DFQATT and SNEGSKA (reference sequence). The CDR3 has 16 residues. Trimming cost V 3 bases and J 0 bases, with 16 bases left between them.

V gene TRBV29-1 combines with J gene TRBJ1-2, with D perhaps matching TRBD1 (6 bases). Trimming removed 7 bases at V and 2 bases at J, with 11 bases between. CDR3 length: 12 residues. Germline V gene lookup returns CDR1 SQVTM and CDR2 ANQGSEA. DNA of the CDR3: TGCAGCGCTCCACAGGGAAACTATGGCTACACCTTC. Protein product: CSAPQGNYGYTF.

The chain joins TRBV6-5 to TRBJ2-4; D not resolved. Trimming took off 2 bases at V and 3 bases at J, with 8 bases between the two ends. Germline CDR1 reads MNHEY; CDR2 reads SVGAGI. There are 14 residues in the CDR3. The CDR3 coding sequence is TGTGCCAGCAGTTACAGAATGGGCAAAAACATTCAGTACTTC. Its protein product is CASSYRMGKNIQYF.

The chain carries TRBV9 and TRBJ2-7, with D perhaps matching TRBD1 (6 bases). The CDR3 consists of 15 residues. Trimming took off 0 bases at V and 3 bases at J, with 13 bases between the two ends. Germline assignment: CDR1 SGDLS and CDR2 YYNGEE. The DNA of the CDR3 is TGTGCCAGCAGCGTAGTGCCAGGGGACCTCTACGAGCAGTACTTC. It is translated as CASSVVPGDLYEQYF.

This clonotype was seen a few times. The chain combines TRBV24-1 with TRBJ2-1; 10 bases map to TRBD1. CDR1 is KGHDR and CDR2 is SFDVKD in the germline V gene. V lost 3 bases to trimming and J lost 5 bases; unmatched junction nucleotides: 6. CDR3 length equals 16 residues. The CDR3 DNA sequence: TGTGCCACCAGTGATACCCCGGGACAGGGGAACAATGAGCAGTTCTTC. Translation gives CATSDTPGQGNNEQFF.